This T cell receptor (beta chain) was captured by sequencing in a study of early T cells in non-severe SARS-CoV-2 infection. One entry per CDR3 protein, called by TCRdb with MiXCR from the 5' RACE reads. The sample consists of around 53,000 distinct CDR3 sequences, roughly 12% of them appearing once. This clonotype appeared a few times. Trimming took off 6 bases at V and 4 bases at J, with 18 bases between the two ends. The CDR3 contains 15 residues. Germline V gives CDR1 MDHEN, CDR2 SYDVKM. This receptor was identified in an adult who was a healthcare worker with PCR-confirmed SARS-CoV-2 infection or an uninfected control (not recorded which). This chain joins TRBV28 and TRBJ2-5, with D possibly matching TRBD2 (5 bases). The specimen comprised whole blood, sampled at baseline. The CDR3: CASSPPARGRETQYF. DNA for the CDR3: TGTGCCAGCAGCCCCCCAGCTCGAGGGCGAGAGACCCAGTACTTC.